The present entry profiles one T cell receptor (beta chain) with its context. This record comes from a study of blood T cell repertoires in COVID-19. Study-level information: Sites across the United States, Italy and Spain contributed samples from acute and convalescent COVID-19. Sources were T cells, B-cell-depleted T cells, or PBMCs; the material itself was cDNA or gDNA.

Methods used by the authors: Quantification of nucleated cells was approximated via reference gene primer amplification. Sequencing was performed with immunoSEQ multiplex PCR; in TCRdb, only in-frame clones are kept and a portion is missing. Clone size and V and J calls were adopted from that table, with D and trimming inferred from the DNA. The repertoire has 100,000 to 150,000 clones, approximately 87% of them found once; the top ten carry approximately 3.3%. The CDR3 consists of 15 residues. In germline, CDR1 is SGHRS, CDR2 YFSETQ. V trimming: 7 bases; J trimming: 8 bases; junction bases outside the gene matches: 10.

The receptor was derived from a woman aged 60-75 years with acute or convalescent COVID-19. The sequenced sample consisted of peripheral blood. The chain recombines TRBV5-1 with TRBJ2-1; 12 nucleotides align to TRBD1. In nucleotides, the CDR3 is TGCGCCAGCCGGGACAGGGGGCTTTCGGTGGATGAGCAGTTCTTC. It specifies CASRDRGLSVDEQFF. Together with reference TRBV5-1 and TRBJ2-1, the CDR3 gives the full variable domain: KAGVTQTPRYLIKTRGQQVTLSCSPISGHRSVSWYQQTPGQGLQFLFEYFSETQRNKGNFPGRFSGRQFSNSRSEMNVSTLELGDSALYLCASRDRGLSVDEQFFGPGTRLTVL.